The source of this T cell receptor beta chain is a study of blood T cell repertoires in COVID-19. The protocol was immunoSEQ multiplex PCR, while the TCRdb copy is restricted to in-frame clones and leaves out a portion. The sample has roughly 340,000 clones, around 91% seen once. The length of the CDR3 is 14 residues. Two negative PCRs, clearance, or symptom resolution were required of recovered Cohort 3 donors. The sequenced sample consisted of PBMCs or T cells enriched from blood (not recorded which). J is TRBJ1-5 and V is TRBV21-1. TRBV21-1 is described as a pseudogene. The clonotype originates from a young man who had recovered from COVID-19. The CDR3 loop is CASTTQRGNQPQHF. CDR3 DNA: TGTGCCAGCACTACTCAACGGGGGAATCAGCCCCAGCATTTT.